This T cell receptor (beta chain) was sequenced during a study of blood T cell repertoires in COVID-19. Using immunoSEQ multiplex PCR, the repertoire was profiled, and TCRdb retains in-frame clones only, with some absent. This sample has around 60,000 clones; approximately 91% occur once, and the top ten carry about 3.2%. Germline CDR1 SNHLY, CDR2 FYNNEI. V dropped 6 bases and J dropped 5 bases, with 13 bases sitting between them. There are 13 residues in the CDR3. This sequence joins TRBV2 and TRBJ2-5; a weak D match, TRBD2 (6 bases). The receptor was isolated from a man aged 50 to 59 with active COVID-19. The source material was peripheral blood. As DNA, the CDR3 is TGTGCCAGCAGCCCGGGACTCGCGGAGACCCAGTACTTC. It is translated as CASSPGLAETQYF.